One and the same sample provided the 20 T cell receptor beta chains below, sequenced in a study of cytomegalovirus exposure and HLA in healthy donors. PCR was performed using 60 Vbeta and 13 Jbeta primers. Only in-frame clones appear in the TCRdb table, and some are missing; sequencing was by immunoSEQ multiplex PCR. The profile shows about 62,000 clones, around 87% of them singletons. What was sequenced was PBMCs. The receptors originated from a man younger than 30 in good health and CMV-seronegative.

The genes are TRBV29-1 and TRBJ2-7; perhaps TRBD1 as D (6 bases). V was pared by 3 bases and J by 2 bases, with 11 bases between. The CDR3 spans 13 residues. Looked up from germline, CDR1 is SQVTM and CDR2 is ANQGSEA. The CDR3 sequence: CSVETGWTYEQYF. The DNA of the CDR3 is TGCAGCGTTGAGACAGGTTGGACCTACGAGCAGTACTTC.

With respect to this clone: At the DNA level, this CDR3 is encoded by other sequences in the same sample as well. The V and J genes are TRBV6-4 and TRBJ2-1; 11 nucleotides align to TRBD1. The CDR3 length is 14 residues. The ends lost 2 bases at V and 6 bases at J; junction bases unmatched: 0. CDR1 and CDR2 (germline): MRHNA, SNTAGT. The CDR3 DNA follows: TGTGCCAGCAGTGACGGGACAGGGGGCAATGAGCAGTTCTTC. It encodes CASSDGTGGNEQFF.

This chain links TRBV9 with TRBJ2-1; possibly TRBD2 for D (6 bases). V was cut by 0 bases and J by 5 bases, with 12 bases left in between. CDR1 and CDR2 from the germline V gene are SGDLS and YYNGEE. The CDR3 runs to 15 residues. CDR3 in DNA: TGTGCCAGCAGCGTAGTGGGCGGGGCCGACAATGAGCAGTTCTTC. This codes for CASSVVGGADNEQFF.

The V call is TRBV2, the J call TRBJ2-5; maybe TRBD1 (6 bases). The J call is uncertain, as TRBJ2-7 better fits the DNA end. There are 17 residues in the CDR3. Germline V gene sequence: CDR1 SNHLY, CDR2 FYNNEI. The CDR3 region has the DNA TGTGCCAGCGCCCCAACACCCGCATTGGGGGCGCTCTACGAGCAGTACTTC. Amino acids: CASAPTPALGALYEQYF.

This chain joins TRBV19 and TRBJ1-1; TRBD1 might be the D (5 bases). The CDR3 totals 13 residues. The V gene's germline CDR1 is LNHDA and CDR2 SQIVND (reference sequence). The ends were cut back, 4 bases at V and 3 bases at J, with 9 bases in the middle. The DNA of the CDR3 is TGTGCCAGTAGTAAGGGCAGGGACACTGAAGCTTTCTTT. This codes for CASSKGRDTEAFF. The variable domain in full, completed from reference TRBV19 and TRBJ1-1, reads DGGITQSPKYLFRKEGQNVTLSCEQNLNHDAMYWYRQDPGQGLRLIYYSQIVNDFQKGDIAEGYSVSREKKESFPLTVTSAQKNPTAFYLCASSKGRDTEAFFGQGTRLTVV.

This clone showed up just a few times. The chain employs TRBV25-1 and TRBJ1-4; D gene ambiguous. V lost 4 bases, J lost 3 bases, and 6 bases lay in between. Per the germline V gene, CDR1 is MGHDK and CDR2 is SYGVNS. This CDR3 is built from 13 residues. DNA for the CDR3: TGTGCCAGCAGTGGTACGGCTAATGAAAAACTGTTTTTT. This sequence encodes CASSGTANEKLFF.

This chain links TRBV15 with TRBJ1-2; 8 nucleotides align to TRBD1. Germline lookup yields CDR1 LNHNV and CDR2 YYDKDF (reference sequence). After removal of 5 bases from V and 2 bases from J, the junction contained 4 bases not matched to a gene. The CDR3 consists of 14 residues. The CDR3 region has the DNA TGTGCCACCAGCCTCCGGACAGGGAACTATGGCTACACCTTC. Translating it yields CATSLRTGNYGYTF.

CDR3 sequence reads: CASSPLTGAYGYTF. The DNA of the CDR3 is TGTGCCAGCAGTCCCCTTACAGGGGCCTATGGCTACACCTTC. This sequence joins TRBV28 and TRBJ1-2, with 7 bases aligning to TRBD1. J gave up 4 bases and V 5 bases, and 7 bases lay outside the gene matches. Germline V gives CDR1 MDHEN, CDR2 SYDVKM. This CDR3 contains 14 residues.

The gene calls are TRBV6-6 and TRBJ2-7, with D possibly being TRBD1 (6 bases). The CDR3 is 14 amino acids. Trimming took off 5 bases at V and 5 bases at J, with 16 bases between the two ends. Per the germline V gene, CDR1 is MNHNY and CDR2 is SVGAGI (reference sequence). The DNA of the CDR3 is TGTGCCAGCAGTCGGTCACAGGGAAGGGACGAGCAGTACTTC. Translated, it gives CASSRSQGRDEQYF.

The rearrangement uses TRBV30 and TRBJ1-1; perhaps TRBD1 as D (6 bases). Trimming stripped 3 bases from V and 5 bases from J, with 13 bases between. The CDR3 sequence is 13 residues long. Germline CDR1 is GTSNPN and CDR2 is SVGIG (reference sequence). The CDR3, as DNA: TGTGCCTGGAGGTGGGGGCTAGGGACTGAAGCTTTCTTT. Translation gives CAWRWGLGTEAFF.

The rearrangement links TRBV6-6 to TRBJ1-5, with D unclear. Germline assignment: CDR1 MNHNY and CDR2 SVGAGI (reference sequence). V was pared by 5 bases and J by 2 bases, with 16 bases between. The CDR3 totals 16 residues. The DNA for the CDR3 is TGTGCCAGCAGTAATTCCCTGGGAGGTGGCAATCAGCCCCAGCATTTT. This gives the protein CASSNSLGGGNQPQHF.

This clone was detected only once. This chain links TRBV2 with TRBJ2-2; possibly TRBD1 for D (6 bases). V shed 3 bases and J shed 1 base, with 9 bases lying between them. Germline V gene data show CDR1 as SNHLY and CDR2 as FYNNEI. This CDR3 region has 15 residues. CDR3 loop: CASSEQGMNTGELFF. For the CDR3, the DNA is TGTGCCAGCAGTGAGCAGGGGATGAACACCGGGGAGCTGTTTTTT.

This sequence joins TRBV5-1 and TRBJ2-1; D possibly corresponds to TRBD2 (7 bases). This CDR3 region has 15 residues. Trimming removed 4 bases at V and 7 bases at J, with 18 bases between. Germline values: CDR1 SGHRS, CDR2 YFSETQ. The CDR3 loop is CASSVEGGAWNEQFF. CDR3 nucleotides: TGCGCCAGCAGCGTAGAAGGGGGGGCGTGGAATGAGCAGTTCTTC.

The J gene is TRBJ1-4, the V gene TRBV28, with TRBD1 matching 12 bases. After removal of 7 bases from V and 7 bases from J, the junction contained 7 bases not matched to a gene. Germline V gene lookup returns CDR1 MDHEN and CDR2 SYDVKM. There are 15 residues in the CDR3. DNA for the CDR3: TGTGCCAGCAAACTAGGGGACAGGGGGCCTGAAAAACTGTTTTTT. This gives the protein CASKLGDRGPEKLFF.

V usage is TRBV7-2 and J usage is TRBJ1-2; D unclear. CDR3 length: 13 amino acids. Germline CDR1 SGHTA, CDR2 FQGNSA. V lost 2 bases and J 6 bases, leaving 10 bases between the germline ends. CDR3 in amino acids: CASSLFARNGYTF. CDR3 DNA sequence: TGTGCCAGCAGCTTATTTGCGAGGAATGGCTACACCTTC.

The rearrangement uses TRBV5-1 and TRBJ2-7; 9 nucleotides line up with TRBD1. Germline trimming cut 4 bases from V and 5 bases from J; bases unmatched to any gene: 7. Germline loops: CDR1 SGHRS, CDR2 YFSETQ. This CDR3 contains 14 residues. This CDR3 reads CASSPGQGRNEQYF. The DNA for the CDR3 is TGCGCCAGCAGCCCGGGACAGGGAAGGAACGAGCAGTACTTC.

This chain joins TRBV7-3 and TRBJ2-3; 14 positions match TRBD2. The CDR3 loop spans 15 amino acids. CDR1 and CDR2 (germline): SGHTA, FQGTGA. With V trimmed by 5 bases and J by 4 bases, 2 bases remained unmatched. Here the CDR3 DNA reads TGTGCCAGCAGCCAGACTAGCGGGGGGGCAGATACGCAGTATTTT. This gives the protein CASSQTSGGADTQYF.

The chain combines TRBV2 with TRBJ2-7; the match to TRBD1 covers 8 bases. The CDR3 length is 15 residues. The trim removed 5 bases at V and 3 bases at J, leaving 9 bases unmatched. Germline CDR1 SNHLY, CDR2 FYNNEI. The CDR3 coding sequence is TGTGCCAGCAGTTTAGACAGGGGAATCGGCTACGAGCAGTACTTC. Protein product: CASSLDRGIGYEQYF.

V is TRBV13 and J is TRBJ2-3, with 7 bases identical to TRBD2. The trim removed 5 bases at V and 10 bases at J, leaving 15 bases unmatched. This CDR3 region has 15 residues. CDR1 is PRHDT, CDR2 FYEKMQ, per germline (reference sequence). The CDR3 spells CASSPGLVGDIAQYF. In nucleotides, the CDR3 is TGTGCCAGCAGCCCCGGACTAGTCGGGGATATTGCGCAGTATTTT. The whole variable domain, remainder taken from reference TRBV13 and TRBJ2-3, is AAGVIQSPRHLIKEKRETATLKCYPIPRHDTVYWYQQGPGQDPQFLISFYEKMQSDKGSIPDRFSAQQFSDYHSELNMSSLELGDSALYFCASSPGLVGDIAQYFGPGTRLTVL.

Regarding this clone: One end of the junction does not line up with germline, which may come from a read error. Different DNA sequences within this sample yield the same CDR3. The chain is built from TRBV13 and TRBJ1-1, with D possibly matching TRBD1 (5 bases). The CDR3 is made up of 14 amino acids. Germline assignment: CDR1 PRHDT and CDR2 FYEKMQ (reference sequence). The CDR3 reads CASSLGQGGTEAFF. CDR3 DNA sequence: TGTGCCAGCAGCTTAGGCCAGGGAGGGACTGAGGCTTTCTTT. The variable domain in full, completed from reference TRBV13 and TRBJ1-1, reads AAGVIQSPRHLIKEKRETATLKCYPIPRHDTVYWYQQGPGQDPQFLISFYEKMQSDKGSIPDRFSAQQFSDYHSELNMSSLELGDSALYFCASSLGQGGTEAFFGQGTRLTVV.